The 24 T cell receptor beta chains presented below share a single source sample, sequenced in a study of blood T cell repertoires in COVID-19. Clones were read by immunoSEQ multiplex PCR, and TCRdb kept only the in-frame ones, dropping some. The data hold 95,000 to 100,000 clones, with 92% observed a single time. Input material: peripheral blood. The origin of the receptors is a middle-aged man with active COVID-19.

The chain links TRBV6-4 to TRBJ2-1; D gene ambiguous. CDR1 and CDR2 from the germline V gene are MRHNA and SNTAGT. The CDR3 is made up of 15 amino acids. The V end was cut by 2 bases, the J end by 0 bases, with 8 bases between. The CDR3 coding sequence is TGTGCCAGCAGTGACGTCGCGAGCTCCTACAATGAGCAGTTCTTC. Protein product: CASSDVASSYNEQFF.

The rearrangement uses TRBV28 and TRBJ2-4, with D possibly matching TRBD1 (6 bases). Trimming took 5 bases from V and 0 from J, leaving 17 bases between them. Germline assignment: CDR1 MDHEN and CDR2 SYDVKM. The CDR3 consists of 17 residues. CDR3 region: CASSGGFDGLAKNIQYF. The CDR3, as DNA: TGTGCCAGCAGTGGGGGCTTTGACGGTCTAGCCAAAAACATTCAGTACTTC.

This chain joins TRBV3-1 (or the pseudogene TRBV3-2) and TRBJ2-7; 7 nucleotides align to TRBD1. The CDR3 has 15 residues. The V gene end was trimmed by 4 bases and the J gene end by 4 bases; junction bases not matched to a gene: 10. Germline loops: CDR1 LGHDT, CDR2 YNNKEL (reference sequence). CDR3 DNA sequence: TGTGCCAGCAGCCGAGGAACCAGGGGGACGTACGAGCAGTACTTC. It yields the protein CASSRGTRGTYEQYF.

This sequence joins TRBV6-5 and TRBJ1-2; a weak D match, TRBD1 (5 bases). Germline V gene data show CDR1 as MNHEY and CDR2 as SVGAGI. This CDR3 is built from 15 residues. Trimming shortened V by 0 bases and J by 2 bases, and 10 bases separated the two germline ends. The CDR3 bases are TGTGCCAGCAGTTACTCGGGGTCAGGGAACTATGGCTACACCTTC. Encoded protein: CASSYSGSGNYGYTF.

The V gene is TRBV2, the J gene TRBJ2-7, with TRBD1 matching over 9 bases. Germline V gene data show CDR1 as SNHLY and CDR2 as FYNNEI. After removal of 4 bases from V and 1 base from J, the junction contained 8 bases not matched to a gene. This CDR3 has 16 amino acids. CDR3 nucleotides: TGTGCCAGCAGTGGACCAGGGGGACAGGGTTCCTACGAGCAGTACTTC. Its protein product is CASSGPGGQGSYEQYF.

The rearrangement joins TRBV28 to TRBJ1-2; no definite D call. V was cut by 5 bases and J by 3 bases, with 13 bases left in between. Germline CDR1 reads MDHEN; CDR2 reads SYDVKM. The CDR3 is made up of 14 amino acids. This chain's CDR3 is CASSEEGRDYGYTF. For the CDR3, the DNA is TGTGCCAGCAGTGAGGAGGGCCGGGACTATGGCTACACCTTC.

This rearrangement joins TRBV28 to TRBJ2-1, with TRBD2 matching over 10 bases. CDR3 length equals 17 residues. CDR1 is MDHEN, CDR2 SYDVKM, per germline. The trim removed 3 bases at V and 6 bases at J, leaving 11 bases unmatched. The CDR3 region has the DNA TGTGCCAGCAGTTTCTCCCGGGTAATAGCGGGAGGCAATGAGCAGTTCTTC. It translates to CASSFSRVIAGGNEQFF.

J is TRBJ2-7 and V is TRBV3-1 (or the pseudogene TRBV3-2); D possibly corresponds to TRBD2 (6 bases). CDR1 is LGHDT and CDR2 is YNNKEL in the germline V gene (reference sequence). V was shortened by 0 bases and J by 7 bases, with 16 bases between the two germline ends. The CDR3 is 15 residues long. CDR3 sequence: CASSQDPASAGEQYF. The CDR3 nucleotides read TGTGCCAGCAGCCAAGATCCTGCGTCGGCGGGGGAGCAGTACTTC.

The gene calls are TRBV4-1 and TRBJ2-2; TRBD1 aligns across 8 bases. Germline trimming cut 4 bases from V and 7 bases from J; bases unmatched to any gene: 17. Germline loops: CDR1 MGHRA, CDR2 YSYEKL. The CDR3 totals 18 residues. The CDR3 region is CASSPRGRGLPGVGELFF. The CDR3 region has the DNA TGCGCCAGCAGCCCCCGGGGCAGGGGGCTCCCGGGAGTCGGGGAGCTGTTTTTT.

The chain is built from TRBV4-1 and TRBJ2-3; TRBD2 agrees at 9 bases. The CDR3 sequence is 18 residues long. Germline V gene data show CDR1 as MGHRA and CDR2 as YSYEKL. V trimming: 1 base; J trimming: 3 bases; junction bases outside the gene matches: 11. For the CDR3, the DNA is TGCGCCAGCAGCCAAGCGGTAGGGGTTAGCGGGAGTACAGATACGCAGTATTTT. Its translation: CASSQAVGVSGSTDTQYF.

J is TRBJ1-6 and V is TRBV28; 9 bases are shared with TRBD1. CDR1 MDHEN and CDR2 SYDVKM come from the germline V gene. Germline trimming cut 2 bases from V and 5 bases from J; bases unmatched to any gene: 1. The CDR3 covers 15 residues. The CDR3 coding sequence is TGTGCCAGCAGTTTAGGGACAGGGCATAATTCACCCCTCCACTTT. The encoded protein is CASSLGTGHNSPLHF.

V and J are TRBV20-1 and TRBJ1-2, with D possibly being TRBD1 (5 bases). The CDR3 runs to 11 residues. Germline lookup yields CDR1 DFQATT and CDR2 SNEGSKA (reference sequence). Trimming left V 3 bases short and J 8 bases short, with 10 bases between. The CDR3 sequence is CSARSDSGYTF. CDR3 nucleotide sequence: TGCAGTGCTAGGTCAGACAGCGGCTACACCTTC.

The rearrangement joins TRBV30 to TRBJ1-1; D gene unclear. The CDR3 covers 13 residues. Germline CDR1 and CDR2: GTSNPN and SVGIG (reference sequence). With 4 bases removed from V and 0 bases from J, the gap between germline ends came to 9 bases. CDR3 in amino acids: CAWNPGMNTEAFF. The CDR3 DNA reads as TGTGCCTGGAACCCAGGAATGAACACTGAAGCTTTCTTT.

The J gene is TRBJ2-1, the V gene TRBV28, with 7 bases aligning to TRBD2. Trimming took 7 bases from V and 10 from J; bases not matched to a gene: 7. Per germline, CDR1 MDHEN and CDR2 SYDVKM. The CDR3 is 12 residues long. In nucleotides, the CDR3 is TGTGCCAGCACTCGGGGGGTCCAGGAGCAGTTCTTC. Its translation is CASTRGVQEQFF.

This sequence joins TRBV27 and TRBJ2-5; 7 nucleotides line up with TRBD1. Unmatched junction bases numbered 12, after V lost 3 bases and J lost 2 bases. The CDR3 is made up of 17 amino acids. Per the germline V gene, CDR1 is MNHEY and CDR2 is SMNVEV (reference sequence). As DNA, the CDR3 is TGTGCCAGCAGTTTTAGGGCTCCAGGGGGTCGTCAAGAGACCCAGTACTTC. Its translation is CASSFRAPGGRQETQYF.

The V gene is TRBV28, the J gene TRBJ1-2; D not resolved. The ends were cut back, 6 bases at V and 5 bases at J, with 13 bases in the middle. This CDR3 comprises 13 residues. Germline V gives CDR1 MDHEN, CDR2 SYDVKM. The CDR3 bases are TGTGCCAGCAGCCCATCCCGGGTATATGGCTACACCTTC. This sequence encodes CASSPSRVYGYTF.

The table lists this clone with a count of one. V and J are TRBV12-3 or TRBV12-4 and TRBJ1-1; D may be TRBD1 (6 bases). This CDR3 is 11 amino acids long. Trimming took off 7 bases at V and 7 bases at J, with 10 bases between the two ends. CDR3 nucleotide sequence: TGTGCCAGCAACTCAGGGGTTGAAGCTTTCTTT. Translation: CASNSGVEAFF.

The CDR3 reads CATLDHEKLFF. CDR3 DNA: TGTGCCACCCTAGATCATGAAAAACTGTTTTTT. The chain joins TRBV6-5 to TRBJ1-4; no reliable D call. CDR1 MNHEY and CDR2 SVGAGI come from the germline V gene. Between the trimmed V and J ends, which lost 10 bases and 6 bases, there was a span of 9 bases. This CDR3 comprises 11 residues.

The J gene is TRBJ1-6, the V gene TRBV15; D not certain. This CDR3 comprises 15 residues. CDR1 LNHNV and CDR2 YYDKDF come from the germline V gene (reference sequence). V was trimmed by 0 bases and J by 5 bases, leaving 8 bases between them. CDR3 nucleotides: TGTGCCACCAGCAGAGAGTACGGGAATAATTCACCCCTCCACTTT. It is translated as CATSREYGNNSPLHF.

V is TRBV27 and J is TRBJ2-3, with 7 bases lining up with TRBD1. CDR3 size: 12 residues. Germline values: CDR1 MNHEY, CDR2 SMNVEV (reference sequence). V lost 10 bases, J lost 6 bases, and 7 bases stayed unmatched. CDR3 nucleotide sequence: TGTGCCACCCGAGGGGGCAAGGATACGCAGTATTTT. Protein product: CATRGGKDTQYF.

The V gene is TRBV19, the J gene TRBJ2-1; 7 nucleotides match TRBD2. Germline V CDR1 and CDR2: LNHDA, SQIVND (reference sequence). The length of the CDR3 is 15 residues. With V trimmed by 3 bases and J by 3 bases, 5 bases remained unmatched. CDR3 in amino acids: CASSIRLAVYNEQFF. CDR3 DNA: TGTGCCAGTAGTATTCGCCTAGCGGTCTACAATGAGCAGTTCTTC.

The chain joins TRBV19 to TRBJ2-2, with 8 positions matching TRBD1. The CDR3 totals 16 residues. V shed 7 bases, J shed 3 bases, and the junction held 10 bases outside the gene matches. Germline CDR1 and CDR2: LNHDA and SQIVND (reference sequence). The CDR3 DNA reads as TGTGCCAGTAATACCGGACAGGGACAATACACCGGGGAGCTGTTTTTT. Translated: CASNTGQGQYTGELFF.

V usage is TRBV2 and J usage is TRBJ1-2, with TRBD1 identical over 7 bases. There are 13 residues in the CDR3. Looked up from germline, CDR1 is SNHLY and CDR2 is FYNNEI. Germline trimming cut 8 bases from V and 4 bases from J; bases unmatched to any gene: 7. The CDR3 protein is CASSGTARYGYTF. CDR3 coding DNA: TGTGCCAGCTCCGGGACAGCCCGCTATGGCTACACCTTC. Supplemented by reference TRBV2 and TRBJ1-2, the full variable domain reads EPEVTQTPSHQVTQMGQEVILRCVPISNHLYFYWYRQILGQKVEFLVSFYNNEISEKSEIFDDQFSVERPDGSNFTLKIRSTKLEDSAMYFCASSGTARYGYTFGSGTRLTVV.

CDR3 amino acids: CASKHSGQAGEQYF. For the CDR3, the DNA is TGTGCCAGCAAACACTCCGGACAGGCGGGCGAGCAGTACTTC. The chain recombines TRBV6-6 with TRBJ2-7, with 7 bases lining up with TRBD1. The CDR3 is 14 amino acids. The ends lost 7 bases at V and 6 bases at J; junction bases unmatched: 12. The germline V gene encodes CDR1 MNHNY and CDR2 SVGAGI (reference sequence).